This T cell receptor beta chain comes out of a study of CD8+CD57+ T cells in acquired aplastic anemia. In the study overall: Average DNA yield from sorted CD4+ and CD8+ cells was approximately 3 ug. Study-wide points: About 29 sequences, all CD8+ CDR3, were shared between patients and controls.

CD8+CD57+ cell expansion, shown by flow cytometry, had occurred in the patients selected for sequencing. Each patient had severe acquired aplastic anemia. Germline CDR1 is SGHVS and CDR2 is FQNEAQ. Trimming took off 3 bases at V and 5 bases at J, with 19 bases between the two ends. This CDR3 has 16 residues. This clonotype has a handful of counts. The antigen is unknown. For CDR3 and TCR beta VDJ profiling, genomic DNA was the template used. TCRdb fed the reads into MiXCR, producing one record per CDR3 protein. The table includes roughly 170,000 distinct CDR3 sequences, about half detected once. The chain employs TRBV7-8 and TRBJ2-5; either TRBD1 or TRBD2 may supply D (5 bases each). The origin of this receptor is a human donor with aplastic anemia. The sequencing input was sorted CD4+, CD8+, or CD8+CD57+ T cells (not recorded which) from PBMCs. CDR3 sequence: CASSFGFGAPDETQYF. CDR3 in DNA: TGTGCCAGCAGCTTCGGTTTCGGGGCGCCGGACGAGACCCAGTACTTC.